These 9 T cell receptor beta chains were all obtained from the same sample, sequenced in a study of regulatory T cells in long-lasting Graves disease. Indicated time point: newly diagnosed GD, antithyroid drugs for less than 3 months. Following extraction of RNA from PBMCs, that RNA was used to make the TCR library. Building the TCR beta libraries relied on iRepertoire HTBI primers, and CDR3 regions underwent Arm-PCR. TCRdb passed the multiplex PCR reads through MiXCR, listing each CDR3 protein once. The sample carries 300,000 to 400,000 distinct CDR3 sequences, about a sixth recorded once. Specimen: peripheral blood mononuclear cells (PBMCs), collected at new diagnosis, from a patient treated with antithyroid drugs. Receptors were obtained from a female donor with Graves disease.

To note about this clonotype: A far larger clone is off by one base, so a read error is likely. J is TRBJ1-1 and V is TRBV11-1; D is unclear. The germline CDR1 and CDR2 sequences are SGHAT and FQDESV (reference sequence). V was pared by 5 bases and J by 6 bases, with 16 bases between. The CDR3 contains 14 residues. In DNA, the CDR3 is TGTGCCAGCAGCCGAGATAATAGAGTTCCTGAAGCTTTCTTT. Translating gives CASSRDNRVPEAFF.

This clonotype was observed at least ten times. The V call is TRBV28, the J call TRBJ1-1; maybe TRBD1 (5 bases). This CDR3 region has 20 residues. Germline lookup yields CDR1 MDHEN and CDR2 SYDVKM. V lost 3 bases, J lost 0 bases, and 26 bases lay in between. CDR3 sequence: CASSLRGLGTIGSMNTEAFF. The CDR3 coding sequence is TGTGCCAGCAGTTTGCGCGGCCTCGGGACCATCGGTAGCATGAACACTGAAGCTTTCTTT.

The sample holds a few counts of this clonotype. V is TRBV4-1 and J is TRBJ1-2; no definite D call. Per germline, CDR1 MGHRA and CDR2 YSYEKL. Trimming removed 0 bases at V and 2 bases at J, with 16 bases between. This CDR3 contains 17 residues. For the CDR3, the DNA is TGCGCCAGCAGCCAAGACGTGAGGGCGAGTGAGAACTATGGCTACACCTTC. Translated: CASSQDVRASENYGYTF.

This clonotype was seen ten or more times. The chain carries TRBV11-2 and TRBJ2-1; perhaps TRBD2 as D (5 bases). Germline V gene lookup returns CDR1 SGHAT and CDR2 FQNNGV. CDR3 size: 12 residues. Trimming took 7 bases from V and 10 from J, leaving 14 bases between them. The CDR3, as DNA: TGTGCCAGCAACCATATTGGAGGAGAGCAGTTCTTC. It codes for CASNHIGGEQFF.

This clonotype was counted ten times or more. J is TRBJ1-6 and V is TRBV2, with D perhaps matching TRBD1 (6 bases). This CDR3 spans 16 amino acids. The V gene lost 3 bases and the J gene lost 2 bases, with 11 bases spanning the gap. Per germline, CDR1 SNHLY and CDR2 FYNNEI. This chain's CDR3 is CASSEDRYTYNSPLHF. The CDR3 DNA sequence: TGTGCCAGCAGTGAGGACAGATACACCTATAATTCACCCCTCCACTTT.

J is TRBJ2-2 and V is TRBV6-1, with D tentatively TRBD2 (7 bases). Between the trimmed V and J ends, which lost 5 bases and 5 bases, there was a span of 12 bases. This CDR3 region has 14 residues. Germline loops: CDR1 MNHNS, CDR2 SASEGT. CDR3 coding DNA: TGTGCCAGCAGTCGCGGGGGCGGGACCGGGGAGCTGTTTTTT. This codes for CASSRGGGTGELFF.

This clonotype was detected ten times or more. The V gene is TRBV2, the J gene TRBJ1-1, with 7 bases identical to TRBD1. CDR1 is SNHLY, CDR2 FYNNEI, per germline. V lost 6 bases, J lost 1 base, and 8 bases stayed unmatched. The CDR3 extends over 15 amino acids. The CDR3 protein is CASRGYRGWNTEAFF. CDR3 sequence (DNA): TGTGCCAGCAGGGGGTACAGGGGCTGGAACACTGAAGCTTTCTTT.

This chain connects TRBV3-1 to TRBJ2-2; D gene ambiguous. Germline V gives CDR1 LGHDT, CDR2 YNNKEL (reference sequence). V was shortened by 0 bases and J by 6 bases, with 8 bases between the two germline ends. The CDR3 contains 14 residues. CDR3 nucleotides: TGTGCCAGCAGCCAAGAGTCAATAGCCGGGGAGCTGTTTTTT. Its protein is CASSQESIAGELFF.

This clonotype was seen ten or more times. V gene TRBV20-1 combines with J gene TRBJ2-5; D not certain. The CDR3 extends over 12 amino acids. Germline CDR1 is DFQATT and CDR2 is SNEGSKA (reference sequence). Trimming shortened V by 6 bases and J by 2 bases, and 10 bases separated the two germline ends. The CDR3 bases are TGCAGTGCGTCCGGGTGGCAAGAGACCCAGTACTTC. Its translation: CSASGWQETQYF.